The next 20 T cell receptor beta chains were all read from a single sample in a study of cytomegalovirus exposure and HLA in healthy donors. The PCR was carried out with 60 Vbeta primers and 13 Jbeta primers. Libraries were prepared by immunoSEQ multiplex PCR; TCRdb keeps only in-frame clonotypes and omits some of them. The table includes about 240,000 clones, more than 70% detected once. Material: PBMCs. These TCRs come from a boy aged 5-17 years in good health and CMV-seronegative.

V and J are TRBV13 and TRBJ1-5; no clear D gene. The CDR3 length is 14 residues. V was cut by 0 bases and J by 7 bases, with 10 bases left in between. In germline, CDR1 is PRHDT, CDR2 FYEKMQ (reference sequence). The DNA of the CDR3 is TGTGCCAGCAGCTTAGGCACGGGGAGCCAGCCCCAGCATTTT. Amino acid sequence: CASSLGTGSQPQHF.

This clone appeared once. The chain has TRBV27 and TRBJ1-1, with D possibly being TRBD1 (5 bases). Trimming took off 5 bases at V and 11 bases at J, with 18 bases between the two ends. Germline-derived CDR1 and CDR2 are MNHEY and SMNVEV (reference sequence). The CDR3 totals 13 residues. The CDR3 DNA follows: TGTGCCAGCAGTCTAGGGTCCATGGGGCCTGCTTTCTTT. This translates into CASSLGSMGPAFF.

In this sample, this clone turned up once. The chain recombines TRBV6-1 with TRBJ1-2; D is undetermined. From germline, CDR1 is MNHNS and CDR2 SASEGT. The CDR3 loop spans 14 amino acids. V lost 5 bases and J lost 4, with 14 bases in between. DNA for the CDR3: TGTGCCAGCAGTCCCGAGGGAAGGATCTATGGCTACACCTTC. It specifies CASSPEGRIYGYTF.

V usage is TRBV6-5 and J usage is TRBJ2-1, with TRBD1 as a possible D gene (6 bases). Germline CDR1 reads MNHEY; CDR2 reads SVGAGI. CDR3 length: 14 residues. Trimming cost V 7 bases and J 2 bases, with 12 bases left between them. In nucleotides, the CDR3 is TGTGCCAGCAAAGAGGGGGATACCTACAATGAGCAGTTCTTC. This gives the protein CASKEGDTYNEQFF.

The chain joins TRBV5-6 to TRBJ2-6; D not resolved. Deletions cut 4 bases from V and 0 bases from J, with 8 bases between. Germline CDR1 SGHDT, CDR2 YYEEEE. The CDR3 runs to 15 residues. CDR3 coding DNA: TGTGCCAGCAGCCTGTTCTTCTCTGGGGCCAACGTCCTGACTTTC. It codes for CASSLFFSGANVLTF.

This CDR3 is CASSYTGQMANEKLFF. The CDR3 DNA sequence: TGTGCCAGCAGTTATACCGGACAGATGGCTAATGAAAAACTGTTTTTT. The chain recombines TRBV6-9 with TRBJ1-4; possible D gene TRBD1, 6 bases. Deletions cut 2 bases from V and 3 bases from J, with 13 bases between. CDR3 length: 16 residues. Per the germline V gene, CDR1 is MNHGY and CDR2 is SVAAGI.

V usage is TRBV27 and J usage is TRBJ2-7, with TRBD1 identical over 12 bases. The germline CDR1 and CDR2 sequences are MNHEY and SMNVEV (reference sequence). The V and J ends lost 6 bases and 11 bases, in that order; junction bases with no gene match: 11. The length of the CDR3 is 14 residues. CDR3 DNA sequence: TGTGCCAGCAGAGCGCCGGGGACAGGGGGCAATGAGTACTTC. Its translation is CASRAPGTGGNEYF.

This clone was detected once. The chain carries TRBV15 and TRBJ2-2; 7 nucleotides line up with TRBD1. This CDR3 comprises 15 residues. Germline values: CDR1 LNHNV, CDR2 YYDKDF (reference sequence). After removal of 9 bases from V and 0 bases from J, the junction contained 7 bases not matched to a gene. CDR3 coding DNA: TGTGCCACGCAGACCGGGACAGCGAACACCGGGGAGCTGTTTTTT. Amino acid sequence: CATQTGTANTGELFF. Using reference TRBV15 and TRBJ2-2 for the parts outside the CDR3, the full variable domain is DAMVIQNPRYQVTQFGKPVTLSCSQTLNHNVMYWYQQKSSQAPKLLFHYYDKDFNNEADTPDNFQSRRPNTSFCFLDIRSPGLGDTAMYLCATQTGTANTGELFFGEGSRLTVL.

The gene calls are TRBV11-3 and TRBJ1-5; the D is unclear. The germline V gene has CDR1 SGHNT and CDR2 YENEEA. Trimming took off 6 bases at V and 9 bases at J, with 6 bases between the two ends. The CDR3 is 10 residues long. The DNA for the CDR3 is TGTGCCAGCAGTCCCCGGCCCCAGCATTTT. It specifies CASSPRPQHF.

This chain uses TRBV6-5 with TRBJ1-1; 8 bases fit TRBD1. Looked up from germline, CDR1 is MNHEY and CDR2 is SVGAGI. The CDR3 has 16 amino acids. The V and J ends lost 0 bases and 4 bases, in that order; junction bases with no gene match: 7. The CDR3 region is CASSYSPRDRSTEAFF. In nucleotides, the CDR3 is TGTGCCAGCAGTTACTCACCCCGGGACAGGTCCACTGAAGCTTTCTTT.

This clone has a handful of counts. The rearrangement links TRBV6-1 to TRBJ2-3; 8 bases fit TRBD2. This CDR3 contains 15 residues. With V trimmed by 9 bases and J by 1 base, 9 bases remained unmatched. Germline CDR1 is MNHNS and CDR2 is SASEGT. DNA of the CDR3: TGTGCCAGTGAGTTTTTCGGGGGGGGCACAGATACGCAGTATTTT. It is translated as CASEFFGGGTDTQYF.

The count of this clone is one. The rearrangement uses TRBV2 and TRBJ2-7; TRBD2 is a possible D gene (6 bases). The V gene's germline CDR1 is SNHLY and CDR2 FYNNEI. The CDR3 loop spans 14 amino acids. V gave up 7 bases and J gave up 5 bases, with 18 bases separating them. DNA for the CDR3: TGTGCCAGCATGGAGGTCGGGACTTCCGACGAGCAGTACTTC. Residues: CASMEVGTSDEQYF.

DNA for the CDR3: TGCGCCAGCAGCTTGGGGCGGGCTAGTGGGGCAGATACGCAGTATTTT. Translating it yields CASSLGRASGADTQYF. The gene calls are TRBV5-1 and TRBJ2-3; TRBD2 might be the D (5 bases). Between the trimmed V and J ends, which lost 0 bases and 4 bases, there was a span of 15 bases. The CDR3 is 16 amino acids. Per germline, CDR1 SGHRS and CDR2 YFSETQ.

The chain employs TRBV11-3 and TRBJ2-3; 8 nucleotides match TRBD2. Germline V gene data show CDR1 as SGHNT and CDR2 as YENEEA. The V gene end was trimmed by 5 bases and the J gene end by 3 bases; junction bases not matched to a gene: 10. There are 16 residues in the CDR3. CDR3 nucleotides: TGTGCCAGCAGCCCTAGGGCGGGGGGAGGGACAGATACGCAGTATTTT. It specifies CASSPRAGGGTDTQYF.

The rearrangement links TRBV4-2 to TRBJ2-5; unclear D gene. CDR1 is LGHNA and CDR2 is YNFKEQ in the germline V gene. CDR3 length: 15 amino acids. Trimming removed 4 bases at V and 6 bases at J, with 18 bases between. CDR3 amino acids: CASSPADGQSKTQYF. DNA of the CDR3: TGTGCCAGCAGCCCCGCGGATGGCCAGTCAAAGACCCAGTACTTC.

The chain combines TRBV5-1 with TRBJ2-5; no firm D call. The germline gives CDR1 SGHRS, CDR2 YFSETQ. This CDR3 is built from 14 residues. Trimming took off 4 bases at V and 1 base at J, with 11 bases between the two ends. The CDR3 DNA sequence: TGCGCCAGCAGCCCCGGTGGTGGCCAAGAGACCCAGTACTTC. Its translation: CASSPGGGQETQYF.

The V call is TRBV5-5, the J call TRBJ2-3; 8 positions match TRBD1. V lost 4 bases to trimming and J lost 3 bases; unmatched junction nucleotides: 7. The length of the CDR3 is 15 residues. From germline, CDR1 is SGHKS and CDR2 YYEKEE (reference sequence). The CDR3 sequence is CASSGRTGNTDTQYF. Written as DNA, the CDR3 is TGTGCCAGCAGCGGCAGGACAGGGAATACAGATACGCAGTATTTT.

J is TRBJ2-1 and V is TRBV27; the D gene is possibly TRBD1 (5 bases). CDR3 length: 16 residues. Germline V gene lookup returns CDR1 MNHEY and CDR2 SMNVEV (reference sequence). The V and J ends lost 8 bases and 6 bases respectively, with 23 bases between them. The chain's CDR3 is CASSWSAGPLGNEQFF. The CDR3, as DNA: TGTGCCAGCTCCTGGTCGGCAGGGCCCCTCGGCAATGAGCAGTTCTTC.

The rearrangement uses TRBV7-7 and TRBJ2-1; TRBD1 aligns across 9 bases. V trimming: 1 base; J trimming: 8 bases; junction bases outside the gene matches: 6. Germline CDR1 and CDR2: SSHAT and FNYEAQ (reference sequence). The CDR3 loop spans 15 amino acids. The CDR3 DNA is TGTGCCAGCAGCTTAGTTAGGACAGGGGCGCATGAGCAGTTCTTC. Protein: CASSLVRTGAHEQFF.

The chain recombines TRBV5-1 with TRBJ2-5; TRBD2 might be the D (6 bases). V was shortened by 0 bases and J by 4 bases, with 10 bases between the two germline ends. Looked up from germline, CDR1 is SGHRS and CDR2 is YFSETQ. The CDR3 has 14 amino acids. CDR3: CASSLDRGGETQYF. CDR3 DNA: TGCGCCAGCAGCTTGGATAGGGGAGGAGAGACCCAGTACTTC.